In this sample, the clone carrying this T cell receptor (beta chain) turned up many times. The data belong to a study of T-cell memory formation after mild COVID-19. CDR3 length: 13 residues. V was cut by 6 bases and J by 4 bases, with 12 bases left in between. TCRdb reprocessed the 5' RACE reads with MiXCR, giving one entry per CDR3 protein. The top ten clones hold 0.65% to 0.9% of a sample with about 39,000 distinct CDR3 sequences, 6% to 6.5% of them seen once. The sequenced sample was PBMCs or a T cell subset sorted from them (not recorded which). The clonotype comes from an adult who had mild COVID-19 (a few samples of this study predate the infection). Cell type and time point are not known. The chain carries TRBV12-3 or TRBV12-4 and TRBJ2-5; D gene uncertain. CDR3 protein: CASRPQVSETQYF. The CDR3 nucleotides are TGTGCCAGCAGACCGCAAGTCTCAGAGACCCAGTACTTC.